Listed below are T cell receptor beta chains from one sample, sequenced in a study of shared clonotypes between healthy human individuals. Clones were sequenced by immunoSEQ multiplex PCR, and TCRdb holds only the in-frame ones, with some missing. The data show 1.4 million to 1.5 million clones, roughly 95% seen once. What was sequenced was naive CD4+ T cells sorted from blood. All receptors come from a man aged 25 to 40 in good health. The CDR3 runs from the conserved cysteine through the conserved F or W. Fields, in order: clone size, J gene, D gene, V gene, CDR3 DNA, CDR3 protein. A D gene is named only where the DNA matches it firmly. A row's size may be missing; if present it is once, few, many or a size class.

abundance: .; j_gene: TRBJ2-7; d_gene: TRBD1; v_gene: TRBV9; CDR3nt: TGTGCCAGCAGCGTAGAGACAGGGGGCTCCTACGAGCAGTACTTC; CDR3aa: CASSVETGGSYEQYF
abundance: .; j_gene: TRBJ2-5; d_gene: .; v_gene: TRBV11-2; CDR3nt: TGTGCCAGCAGCCCAGGCCCACTAGAGACCCAGTACTTC; CDR3aa: CASSPGPLETQYF
abundance: once; j_gene: TRBJ2-7; d_gene: TRBD2; v_gene: TRBV7-6; CDR3nt: TGTGCCAGCAGCTTGGTAGCGGGAACTACCTACGAGCAGTACTTC; CDR3aa: CASSLVAGTTYEQYF
abundance: .; j_gene: TRBJ2-3; d_gene: TRBD1; v_gene: TRBV5-6; CDR3nt: TGTGCCAGCAGCTTTGATCAGGGGGCCACAGATACGCAGTATTTT; CDR3aa: CASSFDQGATDTQYF
abundance: .; j_gene: TRBJ2-7; d_gene: .; v_gene: TRBV7-3; CDR3nt: TGTGCCAGCAGCCCGGCAGCGGCCTTAGCCTCCGAGCAGTACTTC; CDR3aa: CASSPAAALASEQYF
abundance: .; j_gene: TRBJ2-1; d_gene: .; v_gene: TRBV14; CDR3nt: TGTGCCAGCAGCCAAGATGGTGGGACGGGGACTAATGAGCAGTTCTTC; CDR3aa: CASSQDGGTGTNEQFF
abundance: .; j_gene: TRBJ1-2; d_gene: .; v_gene: TRBV6-5; CDR3nt: TGTGCCAGCAGTTACGGGGGATTATGGCAGGGCCATGGCTACACCTTC; CDR3aa: CASSYGGLWQGHGYTF
abundance: .; j_gene: TRBJ2-2; d_gene: TRBD1; v_gene: TRBV5-1; CDR3nt: TGCGCCAGCAGCCCTCGGGGGACAGGGATGAATCGGGTGTCCACCGGGGAGCTGTTTTTT; CDR3aa: CASSPRGTGMNRVSTGELFF
abundance: .; j_gene: TRBJ2-3; d_gene: .; v_gene: TRBV5-1; CDR3nt: TGCGCCAGCAGCTTCGGGGGCACAGATACGCAGTATTTT; CDR3aa: CASSFGGTDTQYF
abundance: .; j_gene: TRBJ2-7; d_gene: .; v_gene: TRBV28; CDR3nt: TGTGCCAGCGGGCTTCCCTACGAGCAGTACTTC; CDR3aa: CASGLPYEQYF
abundance: .; j_gene: TRBJ2-7; d_gene: .; v_gene: TRBV6-5; CDR3nt: TGTGCCAGCAGTTACGACTCCTACGAGCAGTACTTC; CDR3aa: CASSYDSYEQYF
abundance: .; j_gene: TRBJ2-7; d_gene: .; v_gene: TRBV29-1; CDR3nt: TGCAGCGTTGGGGGTCCGGGCGCCACCTACGAGCAGTACTTC; CDR3aa: CSVGGPGATYEQYF
abundance: once; j_gene: TRBJ1-5; d_gene: .; v_gene: TRBV4-3; CDR3nt: TGCGCCAGCAGCCAATTCCCGACGGGACCCAATCAGCCCCAGCATTTT; CDR3aa: CASSQFPTGPNQPQHF
abundance: once; j_gene: TRBJ2-2; d_gene: .; v_gene: TRBV7-8; CDR3nt: TGTGCCAGCAGCTTAGTAGCGTCCCACACCGGGGAGCTGTTTTTT; CDR3aa: CASSLVASHTGELFF
abundance: .; j_gene: TRBJ2-1; d_gene: .; v_gene: TRBV7-3; CDR3nt: TGTGCCAGCAGCTTAAGGTTTCCCAATGAGCAGTTCTTC; CDR3aa: CASSLRFPNEQFF
abundance: once; j_gene: TRBJ2-3; d_gene: .; v_gene: TRBV18; CDR3nt: TGTGCCAGCTCACCGCTGGACCGACCAGATACGCAGTATTTT; CDR3aa: CASSPLDRPDTQYF
abundance: .; j_gene: TRBJ1-2; d_gene: .; v_gene: TRBV9; CDR3nt: TGTGCCAGCAGCGTAGGGGGGTTTCGTCAAAATGGCTACACCTTC; CDR3aa: CASSVGGFRQNGYTF
abundance: .; j_gene: TRBJ2-3; d_gene: .; v_gene: TRBV29-1; CDR3nt: TGCAGCGTTGAACAGGGAGCAGATACGCAGTATTTT; CDR3aa: CSVEQGADTQYF
abundance: .; j_gene: TRBJ1-2; d_gene: .; v_gene: TRBV7-9; CDR3nt: TGTGCCAGCAGCCATGGAACTAACTATGGCTACACCTTC; CDR3aa: CASSHGTNYGYTF
abundance: .; j_gene: TRBJ1-1; d_gene: .; v_gene: TRBV11-1; CDR3nt: TGTGCCAGCAGCTCTGGCCGACGCCTGAAGAACACTGAAGCTTTCTTT; CDR3aa: CASSSGRRLKNTEAFF
abundance: .; j_gene: TRBJ2-1; d_gene: TRBD2; v_gene: TRBV18; CDR3nt: TGTGCCAGCTCACCATTAAGCGGGGGTAATGAGCAGTTCTTC; CDR3aa: CASSPLSGGNEQFF
abundance: .; j_gene: TRBJ2-1; d_gene: TRBD2; v_gene: TRBV9; CDR3nt: TGTGCCAGCAGCGCTAAGCGGGACCCCTCCTACAATGAGCAGTTCTTC; CDR3aa: CASSAKRDPSYNEQFF
abundance: .; j_gene: TRBJ2-7; d_gene: .; v_gene: TRBV28; CDR3nt: TGTGCCAGCACGCAACGAGGGCGATCCTTTTACGAGCAGTACTTC; CDR3aa: CASTQRGRSFYEQYF
abundance: .; j_gene: TRBJ1-5; d_gene: .; v_gene: TRBV27; CDR3nt: TGTGCCAGCAGTTTAAATCGCAATCAGCCCCAGCATTTT; CDR3aa: CASSLNRNQPQHF
abundance: .; j_gene: TRBJ1-2; d_gene: .; v_gene: TRBV11-2; CDR3nt: TGTGCCAGCAGCTTAGAACACGCCGGAGGCTATGGCTACACCTTC; CDR3aa: CASSLEHAGGYGYTF
abundance: .; j_gene: TRBJ2-1; d_gene: .; v_gene: TRBV21-1; CDR3nt: TGTGCCAGCAGCAAAGGGAATGAGCAGTTCTTC; CDR3aa: CASSKGNEQFF
abundance: .; j_gene: TRBJ1-1; d_gene: .; v_gene: TRBV5-5; CDR3nt: TGTGCCAGCAGCCCGGCCTCCCCGGCGGACACTGAAGCTTTCTTT; CDR3aa: CASSPASPADTEAFF
abundance: .; j_gene: TRBJ2-1; d_gene: TRBD2; v_gene: TRBV7-9; CDR3nt: TGTGCCAGCAGTAGACTAGCGGTATACAATGAGCAGTTCTTC; CDR3aa: CASSRLAVYNEQFF
abundance: .; j_gene: TRBJ1-1; d_gene: .; v_gene: TRBV28; CDR3nt: TGTGCCAGCAGTCGGGGACCTTGGAACACTGAAGCTTTCTTT; CDR3aa: CASSRGPWNTEAFF
abundance: .; j_gene: TRBJ2-5; d_gene: TRBD1; v_gene: TRBV18; CDR3nt: TGTGCCAGCTCACCTTCGGAACCGGGACAGGGGGTGTCGGGTCGATACTTC; CDR3aa: CASSPSEPGQGVSGRYF
abundance: .; j_gene: TRBJ1-5; d_gene: .; v_gene: TRBV18; CDR3nt: TGTGCCAGCTCACCACGAACGTTGGCAAGGGATAGCAATCAGCCCCAGCATTTT; CDR3aa: CASSPRTLARDSNQPQHF
abundance: once; j_gene: TRBJ1-1; d_gene: .; v_gene: TRBV14; CDR3nt: TGTGCCAGCAGCCCCCTGGGGTTAGTGAACACTGAAGCTTTCTTT; CDR3aa: CASSPLGLVNTEAFF
abundance: .; j_gene: TRBJ2-7; d_gene: TRBD2; v_gene: TRBV6-1; CDR3nt: TGTGCCACCCTAGCGGGATCATACGAGCAGTACTTC; CDR3aa: CATLAGSYEQYF
abundance: .; j_gene: TRBJ1-4; d_gene: .; v_gene: TRBV5-4; CDR3nt: TGTGCCAGCAGCTTTCGGGGCGAGCGCAAACTGTTTTTT; CDR3aa: CASSFRGERKLFF
abundance: .; j_gene: TRBJ2-5; d_gene: TRBD2; v_gene: TRBV2; CDR3nt: TGTGCCAGCAGCGGGGGACTAGCGGGAGAGACCCAGTACTTC; CDR3aa: CASSGGLAGETQYF
abundance: .; j_gene: TRBJ2-7; d_gene: .; v_gene: TRBV7-3; CDR3nt: TGTGCCAGCAGCTCCCCTTGGCCGGACAGAGCCTACGAGCAGTACTTC; CDR3aa: CASSSPWPDRAYEQYF
abundance: once; j_gene: TRBJ2-1; d_gene: .; v_gene: TRBV5-1; CDR3nt: TGCGCCAGCAGCTTGGTTGATTACAATGAGCAGTTCTTC; CDR3aa: CASSLVDYNEQFF
abundance: .; j_gene: TRBJ2-7; d_gene: .; v_gene: TRBV7-9; CDR3nt: TGTGCCAGCAGCTTACCTCGGGCGCACTCCTACGAGCAGTACTTC; CDR3aa: CASSLPRAHSYEQYF
abundance: .; j_gene: TRBJ2-1; d_gene: TRBD2; v_gene: TRBV19; CDR3nt: TGTGCCAGTATGGGGGGACTAGCCTACAATGAGCAGTTCTTC; CDR3aa: CASMGGLAYNEQFF
abundance: .; j_gene: TRBJ2-3; d_gene: .; v_gene: TRBV18; CDR3nt: TGTGCCAGCTCAAACGCCGTGGGGGGAGATACGCAGTATTTT; CDR3aa: CASSNAVGGDTQYF
abundance: once; j_gene: TRBJ2-1; d_gene: TRBD1; v_gene: TRBV18; CDR3nt: TGTGCCAGCTCAGGTGGGACAGGGAAAGCTAAATACAATGAGCAGTTCTTC; CDR3aa: CASSGGTGKAKYNEQFF
abundance: once; j_gene: TRBJ2-7; d_gene: .; v_gene: TRBV14; CDR3nt: TGTGCCAGCAGCCAAGACAACCGGAAAGTAAACGAGCAGTACTTC; CDR3aa: CASSQDNRKVNEQYF
abundance: .; j_gene: TRBJ1-1; d_gene: .; v_gene: TRBV7-3; CDR3nt: TGTGCCAGCAGCGAAGACAGGTTCACTGAAGCTTTCTTT; CDR3aa: CASSEDRFTEAFF
abundance: .; j_gene: TRBJ2-3; d_gene: TRBD1; v_gene: TRBV5-4; CDR3nt: TGTGCCAGCAGCGCCGGACAGGGAACAGATACGCAGTATTTT; CDR3aa: CASSAGQGTDTQYF
abundance: .; j_gene: TRBJ1-1; d_gene: .; v_gene: TRBV29-1; CDR3nt: TGCAGCGCTACCATTGGGGAGGGAGTTGGGCAAGCTTTCTTT; CDR3aa: CSATIGEGVGQAFF
abundance: .; j_gene: TRBJ2-7; d_gene: TRBD1; v_gene: TRBV27; CDR3nt: TGTGCCAGCAGTCTAACCTGGGACAGGGGGGAGTACGAGCAGTACTTC; CDR3aa: CASSLTWDRGEYEQYF
abundance: .; j_gene: TRBJ2-3; d_gene: TRBD2; v_gene: TRBV27; CDR3nt: TGTGCCAGCAGTTTATATCTAGCGGGTTCCACAGATACGCAGTATTTT; CDR3aa: CASSLYLAGSTDTQYF
abundance: .; j_gene: TRBJ2-5; d_gene: .; v_gene: TRBV7-8; CDR3nt: TGTGCCAGCAGACGACACGACCAAGAGACCCAGTACTTC; CDR3aa: CASRRHDQETQYF
abundance: once; j_gene: TRBJ1-2; d_gene: .; v_gene: TRBV28; CDR3nt: TGTGCCAGCATCGAGACCCGCGGGGGGCGAGACTATGGCTACACCTTC; CDR3aa: CASIETRGGRDYGYTF
abundance: .; j_gene: TRBJ2-4; d_gene: TRBD1; v_gene: TRBV19; CDR3nt: TGTGCCAGTAGTATGGGGGACAGATCGGCCAAAAACATTCAGTACTTC; CDR3aa: CASSMGDRSAKNIQYF